What follows are 3 T cell receptor beta chains derived from one specimen sequenced in a study of regulatory T cells in long-lasting Graves disease. As for time point: persistent/refractory GD, antithyroid drugs over 5 years with positive TRAb. PBMC RNA was the source of the TCR library. Researchers made TCR beta libraries by using iRepertoire HTBI primers and running Arm-PCR on CDR3 regions. MiXCR, run by TCRdb on the multiplex PCR reads, gives a single entry per CDR3 protein. The sample lists roughly 400,000 distinct CDR3 sequences; around a fifth were seen once. The specimen comprised peripheral blood mononuclear cells (PBMCs), sampled when the disease was refractory, from a patient treated with antithyroid drugs. These receptors all come from a female donor with Graves disease.

This chain links TRBV7-9 with TRBJ2-7, with TRBD1 identical over 7 bases. The CDR3 contains 13 residues. The V segment lost 5 bases and the J segment 7 bases; nucleotides outside the gene matches: 8. CDR1 and CDR2 from the germline V gene are SEHNR and FQNEAQ (reference sequence). This CDR3 reads CASSVDRAWEQYF. The DNA of the CDR3 is TGTGCCAGCAGCGTAGACAGGGCTTGGGAGCAGTACTTC.

This clonotype was recorded many times. This chain links TRBV5-5 with TRBJ2-5, with 9 bases that match TRBD1. Germline V gene lookup returns CDR1 SGHKS and CDR2 YYEKEE (reference sequence). V was clipped by 3 bases and J by 4 bases; unmatched bases: 7. The CDR3 spans 15 residues. Here the CDR3 DNA reads TGTGCCAGCAGCTGGGGACAGGGTCAGGGAGAGACCCAGTACTTC. This translates into CASSWGQGQGETQYF. Full variable domain (remainder filled in from reference TRBV5-5 and TRBJ2-5): DAGVTQSPTHLIKTRGQQVTLRCSPISGHKSVSWYQQVLGQGPQFIFQYYEKEERGRGNFPDRFSARQFPNYSSELNVNALLLGDSALYLCASSWGQGQGETQYFGPGTRLLVL.

In its sample, this clonotype was seen many times. This chain uses TRBV28 with TRBJ2-5; D remains unclear. The V gene lost 7 bases and the J gene lost 5 bases, with 14 bases spanning the gap. Germline CDR1 reads MDHEN; CDR2 reads SYDVKM. This CDR3 is 13 amino acids long. The CDR3 protein is CASNSRSVETQYF. CDR3 bases: TGTGCCAGCAATTCTAGGTCGGTGGAGACCCAGTACTTC.